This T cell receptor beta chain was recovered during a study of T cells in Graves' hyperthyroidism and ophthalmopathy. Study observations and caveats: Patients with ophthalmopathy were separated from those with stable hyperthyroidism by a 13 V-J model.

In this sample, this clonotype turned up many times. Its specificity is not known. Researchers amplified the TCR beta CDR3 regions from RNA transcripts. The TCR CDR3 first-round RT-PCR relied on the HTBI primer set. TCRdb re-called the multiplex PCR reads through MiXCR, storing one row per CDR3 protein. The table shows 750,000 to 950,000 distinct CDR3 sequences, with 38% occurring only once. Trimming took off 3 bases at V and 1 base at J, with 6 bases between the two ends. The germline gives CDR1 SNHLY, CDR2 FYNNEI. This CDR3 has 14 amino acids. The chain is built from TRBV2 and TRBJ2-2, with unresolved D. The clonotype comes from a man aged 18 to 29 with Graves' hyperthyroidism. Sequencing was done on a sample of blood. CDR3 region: CASSDHGNTGELFF. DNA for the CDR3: TGTGCCAGCAGTGATCATGGGAACACCGGGGAGCTGTTTTTT. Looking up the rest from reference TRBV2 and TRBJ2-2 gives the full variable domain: EPEVTQTPSHQVTQMGQEVILRCVPISNHLYFYWYRQILGQKVEFLVSFYNNEISEKSEIFDDQFSVERPDGSNFTLKIRSTKLEDSAMYFCASSDHGNTGELFFGEGSRLTVL.